This TCR beta chain derives from a study of T cells after posttransplantation cyclophosphamide. The naive gate required viable CD3+CD4+ or CD3+CD8+ cells with CCR7+CD45RA+CD45RO-CD95-CD27+CD28+ phenotype. On the day of bone marrow donation, the related graft donor provided peripheral blood. The method was immunoSEQ multiplex PCR; TCRdb's version includes in-frame clones alone and lacks a portion of them. Among around 16,000 clones listed, roughly 94% were seen once. The sequencing input was naive CD4+ T cells sorted from blood. The clonotype was recovered from a woman aged 50 to 65 in good health and a related stem cell transplant donor.

The CDR3 region has the DNA TGTGCCAGCTCACCAATCGGCTACGAGCAGTACTTC. This sequence encodes CASSPIGYEQYF. This chain uses TRBV18 with TRBJ2-7; no clear D. The V gene lost 2 bases and the J gene lost 3 bases, with 5 bases spanning the gap. The CDR3 runs to 12 residues. CDR1 is KGHSH and CDR2 is LQKENI in the germline V gene.